This T cell receptor beta chain was found in a study of shared clonotypes between healthy human individuals. Adult Caucasians living in Nashville, Tennessee made up all of the donors. Study-wide results and caveats: Apart from blood, nothing was sampled; tissue repertoires likely differ.

The length of the CDR3 is 13 residues. The V end lost 4 bases, the J end lost 3 bases, and 7 bases lay between the germline ends. In germline, CDR1 is MRHNA, CDR2 SNTAGT. Assay: immunoSEQ multiplex PCR; the TCRdb copy retains only in-frame clones and omits some. The table has approximately 2,300,000 clones, 85% to 95% seen once. Only a few counts were recorded for this clone. The antigen is undetermined. The source is a man aged 18 to 30 in good health. Some clones in this sample may be carry-over from other donors' samples. The specimen sequenced was naive CD4+ T cells from PBMCs. The sample's subset: CD45RA+ positively selected. The rearrangement uses TRBV6-4 and TRBJ1-5; D is perhaps TRBD1 (5 bases). CDR3 in DNA: TGTGCCAGCAGTGGACAGCCCAATCAGCCCCAGCATTTT. Protein product: CASSGQPNQPQHF.